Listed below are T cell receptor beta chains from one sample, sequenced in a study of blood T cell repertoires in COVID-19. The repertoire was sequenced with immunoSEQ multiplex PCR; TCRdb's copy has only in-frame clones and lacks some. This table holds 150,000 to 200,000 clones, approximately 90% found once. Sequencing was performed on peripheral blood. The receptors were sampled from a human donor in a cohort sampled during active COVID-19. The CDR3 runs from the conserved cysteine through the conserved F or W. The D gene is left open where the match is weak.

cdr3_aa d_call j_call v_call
CASSLAPGNEKLFF - TRBJ1-4 TRBV5-1
CASTIQDTQYF - TRBJ2-3 TRBV7-2
CASSLSGGPYNEQFF TRBD2 TRBJ2-1 TRBV27
CASSPLGGRETQYF - TRBJ2-5 TRBV7-2
CASSLQGYEQYF - TRBJ2-7 TRBV6-6
CASRSSTDTQYF - TRBJ2-3 TRBV5-5
CASSFSSTDTQYF - TRBJ2-3 TRBV12-3/TRBV12-4
CASSLGALNQPQHF - TRBJ1-5 TRBV7-9
CASSRYRDYAYEQYF TRBD2 TRBJ2-7 TRBV7-9
CASSEALASGDIFGETQYF TRBD2 TRBJ2-5 TRBV6-1
CASSLIGVGTQYF - TRBJ2-5 TRBV7-9
CASSQDEATDEQFF - TRBJ2-1 TRBV4-1
CASSVYSSTGELFF - TRBJ2-2 TRBV9
CASSPGMDQPQHF - TRBJ1-5 TRBV7-2
CATSRDQPSGELFF - TRBJ2-2 TRBV15
CASSIGGAGSGEQYF - TRBJ2-7 TRBV27
CAWSGRTGLRDEQYF TRBD1 TRBJ2-7 TRBV30
CASSLDRARPGNEQFF - TRBJ2-1 TRBV7-6
CASSLTGGDQPQHF TRBD1 TRBJ1-5 TRBV6-2/TRBV6-3
CASSPTATNEKLFF - TRBJ1-4 TRBV3-1/TRBV3-2
CASSLGQGLGYTF TRBD1 TRBJ1-2 TRBV5-8
CASSTTDYGYTF - TRBJ1-2 TRBV7-9
CASSPGHNTEAFF - TRBJ1-1 TRBV2
CASSWDPGLVSDEQFF TRBD2 TRBJ2-1 TRBV6-2/TRBV6-3
CASSLGLVRTKNIQYF - TRBJ2-4 TRBV7-2
CASSSTGTPNEKLFF - TRBJ1-4 TRBV5-8
CASSLVGAGGPSEQYF TRBD2 TRBJ2-7 TRBV5-1
CASSESGGADTQYF TRBD2 TRBJ2-3 TRBV10-1
CSGSRRGYNEQFF - TRBJ2-1 TRBV29-1
CASSDETVGYNEQFF - TRBJ2-1 TRBV2
CAWSRNEKLFF - TRBJ1-4 TRBV30
CASSFPNTGELFF - TRBJ2-2 TRBV5-1
CASSLGGGANTDTQYF TRBD2 TRBJ2-3 TRBV7-6
CASSLGRLNSPLHF - TRBJ1-6 TRBV11-2
CASSYGQSPYEQYF - TRBJ2-7 TRBV6-5
CASSLLGGVLSYEQYF - TRBJ2-7 TRBV5-1